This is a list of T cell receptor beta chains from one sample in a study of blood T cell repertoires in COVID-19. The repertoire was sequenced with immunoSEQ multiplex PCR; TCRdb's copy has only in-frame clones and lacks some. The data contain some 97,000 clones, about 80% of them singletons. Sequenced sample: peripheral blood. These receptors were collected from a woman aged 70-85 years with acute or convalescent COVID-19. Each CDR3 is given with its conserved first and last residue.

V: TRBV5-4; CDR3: CASSLASGPNTIYF
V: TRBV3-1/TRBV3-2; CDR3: CASRTGNGYTF
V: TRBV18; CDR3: CASSPPAGGSTEAFF
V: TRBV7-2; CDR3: CASSLAGTHYGYTF
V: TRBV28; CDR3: CASSPGDRLNTEAFF
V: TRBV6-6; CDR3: CASSTRDRGSPLHF
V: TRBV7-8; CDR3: CASSSRTYEQYF
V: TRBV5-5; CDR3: CASSLYGQANEKLFF
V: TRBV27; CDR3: CASSPWTGEGTEAFF
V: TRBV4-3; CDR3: CASSQALVPGQGTIYF
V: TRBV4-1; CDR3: CASSPRTSVPYEQYF
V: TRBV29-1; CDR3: CSVGGTSVGELFF
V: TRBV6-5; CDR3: CASTPTGVIRKLFF
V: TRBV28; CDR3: CASSGIQGILTEAFF
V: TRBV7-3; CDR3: CASSSRGGGYNEQFF
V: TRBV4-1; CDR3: CASSQEPHRVGNQPQHF
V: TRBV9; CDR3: CASTPGTDPYEQYF
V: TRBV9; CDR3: CASSVTGSGETQYF
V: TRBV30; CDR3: CACSGNYGYTF
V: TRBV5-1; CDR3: CASSLVIGEGRGYTF
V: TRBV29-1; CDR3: CSVEYSGGRGYTF
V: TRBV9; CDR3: CASSIGVLSQDTQYF
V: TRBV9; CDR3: CASSARTGVGEKLFF
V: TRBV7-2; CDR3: CASSPWTSGGTYNEQFF
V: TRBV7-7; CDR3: CASSLSSSYNEQFF
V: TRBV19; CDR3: CASSIVGTGNTGELFF
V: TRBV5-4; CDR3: CASSSRGQGASEQYF
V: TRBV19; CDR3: CASSAGFFGGGVYGYTF
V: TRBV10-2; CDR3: CASRIQSVNTEAFF